The 6 T cell receptor beta chains presented below share a single source sample, sequenced in a study of identical twins. TCRdb itself ran the 5' RACE reads through MiXCR, one entry per CDR3 protein. The sample has a few hundred thousand distinct CDR3 sequences, approximately 7.1% seen once; the top ten hold approximately 14%. The data also belong to a second study, concerning T cells expressing NK-cell markers.

The sequencing sample was made of CD8+ T cells sorted from blood. The receptor set was obtained from a woman in her late teens or twenties in good health.

The V gene is TRBV11-3, the J gene TRBJ2-3, with TRBD2 identical over 11 bases. The CDR3 contains 15 residues. Trimming removed 5 bases from V and 2 bases from J; junction bases left unmatched: 3. CDR1 is SGHNT, CDR2 YENEEA, per germline. The CDR3 protein is CASSPTSGDTDTQYF. For the CDR3, the DNA is TGTGCCAGCAGCCCGACTAGCGGGGACACAGATACGCAGTATTTT.

The table lists this clonotype with many counts. This chain links TRBV20-1 with TRBJ2-5, with no clear D. The V gene lost 4 bases and the J gene lost 3 bases, with 0 bases spanning the gap. The CDR3 extends over 9 amino acids. The germline V gene has CDR1 DFQATT and CDR2 SNEGSKA (reference sequence). CDR3 region: CSAKETQYF. CDR3 bases: TGCAGTGCTAAAGAGACCCAGTACTTC.

This clonotype was detected many times. The genes are TRBV20-1 and TRBJ2-7; D gene ambiguous. The germline CDR1 and CDR2 sequences are DFQATT and SNEGSKA (reference sequence). The CDR3 sequence is 12 residues long. V gave up 0 bases and J gave up 2 bases, with 5 bases separating them. The CDR3 coding sequence is TGCAGTGCTAGAGATCATACCTACGAGCAGTACTTC. Its translation is CSARDHTYEQYF.

This clonotype was observed a handful of times. The chain links TRBV21-1 to TRBJ2-1; the DNA was not compared with TRBD2, the D call given in the table. TRBV21-1 is assigned pseudogene status. The CDR3 is 20 amino acids. CDR3: CASSNSPGLRRRAGGNEQFF. Written as DNA, the CDR3 is TGTGCCAGCAGCAATAGTCCGGGACTGAGAAGGCGGGCGGGAGGGAATGAGCAGTTCTTC.

The chain combines TRBV30 with TRBJ2-3, with D perhaps TRBD2 (5 bases). V lost 7 bases and J 0 bases, leaving 17 bases between the germline ends. CDR1 and CDR2 (germline): GTSNPN, SVGIG (reference sequence). The CDR3 is 15 residues long. CDR3 sequence reads: CALAEKGSSTDTQYF. CDR3 DNA sequence: TGTGCCTTGGCGGAAAAAGGGAGTAGCACAGATACGCAGTATTTT. Drawing the rest from reference TRBV30 and TRBJ2-3, the complete variable domain is SQTIHQWPATLVQPVGSPLSLECTVEGTSNPNLYWYRQAAGRGLQLLFYSVGIGQISSEVPQNLSASRPQDRQFILSSKKLLLSDSGFYLCALAEKGSSTDTQYFGPGTRLTVL.

The chain carries TRBV14 and TRBJ2-7; 8 nucleotides agree with TRBD1. Germline V lookup: CDR1 SGHDN, CDR2 FVKESK. V shed 4 bases, J shed 1 base, and the junction held 9 bases outside the gene matches. The CDR3 is 16 amino acids. The CDR3 DNA is TGTGCCAGCAGCCCCCACCCGACAGGGGAGTCCTACGAGCAGTACTTC. Its protein product is CASSPHPTGESYEQYF.